The present T cell receptor (beta chain) was sequenced within a study of cytomegalovirus exposure and HLA in healthy donors. Study-level information: The 95 to 150 validation repertoires used a platform that matched the one used for the approximately 670 first-cohort repertoires, as a later analysis reported.

The germline V gene has CDR1 SEHNR and CDR2 FQNEAQ (reference sequence). CDR3 length: 12 amino acids. The germline V and J ends were trimmed by 6 bases and 6 bases, with 11 bases remaining between them. Remarks on this clone: The antigen is not known.

Notes on the study in general: The study designated over 150 TCR beta chains cytomegalovirus-associated.

Measured with immunoSEQ multiplex PCR; TCRdb has only the in-frame clones, and not every one. The sample yields 100,000 to 150,000 clones, about 90% seen once. Source material: PBMCs. The rearrangement links TRBV7-9 to TRBJ1-1; a possible D gene is TRBD1 (6 bases). The receptor comes from a man aged 25-45 years in good health and CMV-seronegative. CDR3 nucleotide sequence: TGTGCCAGCAGGGACAGTCGGCCTGAAGCTTTCTTT. Translating gives CASRDSRPEAFF.